This is a list of T cell receptor beta chains from one sample in a study of blood T cells in healthy people across ages. TCRdb re-called the 5' RACE reads through MiXCR, storing one row per CDR3 protein. The table lists about 2 million distinct CDR3 sequences, about 50% of them singletons. Sequenced input: blood. The receptors stem from a woman aged 40 to 50 in good health. CDR3s include the opening cysteine and the closing phenylalanine or tryptophan. Fields, in order: CDR3 DNA, CDR3 protein, V gene, D gene, CDR3 length, J gene, clone size. The D gene is left open where the match is weak. Clone size is stated in some rows and not others, as once, few, many or a class when expanded.

TGTGCCAGCAGCGTAGAGGTGAGAGATACGCAGTATTTT	CASSVEVRDTQYF	TRBV9	-	13	TRBJ2-3	-
TGCAGCGTGGAGGGCCCAGCGTATCGGGATACGCAGTATTTT	CSVEGPAYRDTQYF	TRBV29-1	-	14	TRBJ2-3	-
TGCAGTGCTCATTTAACAGGGAACTATGGCTACACCTTC	CSAHLTGNYGYTF	TRBV20-1	-	13	TRBJ1-2	-
TGTGCCAGCAGTTTACGACGGAACTACGAGCAGTACTTC	CASSLRRNYEQYF	TRBV28	-	13	TRBJ2-7	-
TGTGCCAGCAGTTTGGGGTCCGAGGACAGGTTCCCCACCTACGAGCAGTACTTC	CASSLGSEDRFPTYEQYF	TRBV28	TRBD1	18	TRBJ2-7	-
TGTGCCAGTAGTTCCTGGGCCGCGGGACACTACGAGCAGTACTTC	CASSSWAAGHYEQYF	TRBV19	-	15	TRBJ2-7	-
TGCGCCAGCAGCCCGTTGTTCCACTTGTCTGGGGGGAGCGACGAGCAGTACTTC	CASSPLFHLSGGSDEQYF	TRBV5-1	-	18	TRBJ2-7	few
TGCAGCGTTGACTTAGACAGGGGCGACTATGGCTACACCTTC	CSVDLDRGDYGYTF	TRBV29-1	TRBD1	14	TRBJ1-2	-
TGCAGTGCTGACAGGGGGCGCGGACAGCCCCAGCATTTT	CSADRGRGQPQHF	TRBV20-1	TRBD1	13	TRBJ1-5	-
TGTGCCAGCAGCTTGACAGTTTACACTGAAGCTTTCTTT	CASSLTVYTEAFF	TRBV6-5	-	13	TRBJ1-1	once
TGTGCCAGCAACTTAGCCGAGACCCAGTACTTC	CASNLAETQYF	TRBV7-2	-	11	TRBJ2-5	-
TGTGCCAGCAGCCACGACGGGAGGTACGAGCAGTACTTC	CASSHDGRYEQYF	TRBV12-3/TRBV12-4	TRBD2	13	TRBJ2-7	few
TGTGCCAGCAGCCATGGGACAGGGCTTGGCTACACCTTC	CASSHGTGLGYTF	TRBV12-3/TRBV12-4	TRBD1	13	TRBJ1-2	-
TGCGCCAGCAGCCCGGGAGCTAACTATGGCTGCACCTTC	CASSPGANYGCTF	TRBV5-1	-	13	TRBJ1-2	-
TGCAGTGCTAGAGACCGTTACACCGGGACACACGGTGGCTACACCTTC	CSARDRYTGTHGGYTF	TRBV20-1	-	16	TRBJ1-2	-
TGTGCCAGCAGTTATTACGGACAAGCTGACGAGCAGTACTTC	CASSYYGQADEQYF	TRBV6-6	-	14	TRBJ2-7	-
TGTGCCAGCAGCACAAACCTCAACCTAGCGATCCAAGAGACCCAGTACTTC	CASSTNLNLAIQETQYF	TRBV7-8	-	17	TRBJ2-5	few
TGTGCCAGTAGTGCGACCCCGGGTAACTATGGCTACACCTTC	CASSATPGNYGYTF	TRBV19	-	14	TRBJ1-2	-
TGTGCCAGCAGTCCCCCGGGACAGGGCTTAAACAATGAGCAGTTCTTC	CASSPPGQGLNNEQFF	TRBV28	TRBD1	16	TRBJ2-1	-
TGTGCCAGCGAACAGGGGACTGAGCAGTTCTTC	CASEQGTEQFF	TRBV15	TRBD1	11	TRBJ2-1	few
TGCGCCAGCAGGGAAGGACAGGGGAGACTTAACTATGGCTACACCTTC	CASREGQGRLNYGYTF	TRBV5-1	TRBD1	16	TRBJ1-2	few
TGCGCCAGCAGCCAAGATTCCGGGGTGGGCTACGAGCAGTACTTC	CASSQDSGVGYEQYF	TRBV4-3	-	15	TRBJ2-7	-
TGCGCCAGCAGCTTGGAGGTTTGGGGCGAGCAGTACTTC	CASSLEVWGEQYF	TRBV5-1	-	13	TRBJ2-7	-
TGTGCCAGCAGCTTAAGAGCGGGGGCTCTCACAGATACGCAGTATTTT	CASSLRAGALTDTQYF	TRBV7-2	TRBD2	16	TRBJ2-3	-
TGTGCCAGCTCGTGGCTCCAAGGGGCGGATACGCAGTATTTT	CASSWLQGADTQYF	TRBV6-5	-	14	TRBJ2-3	-
TGCGCCAGCAGCCAAGATCGAGGGGGACAAGAGACCCAGTACTTC	CASSQDRGGQETQYF	TRBV4-2	-	15	TRBJ2-5	many
TGTGCCAGCAGTCCAGCGGGGGGTCTGAGGGGTAATGAGCAGTTCTTC	CASSPAGGLRGNEQFF	TRBV27	TRBD2	16	TRBJ2-1	-
TGTGCCAGCAGCTTGTGGGGTCGTGGACTAGCTGAGTACCAAGAGACCCAGTACTTC	CASSLWGRGLAEYQETQYF	TRBV5-4	TRBD2	19	TRBJ2-5	-
TGTGCCAGCAGCCAAGATCGGGGCCTCGGAGAGACCCAGTACTTC	CASSQDRGLGETQYF	TRBV3-1	-	15	TRBJ2-5	many
TGTGCCAGCAGCTTAGAATGGACCCGCAATCAGCCCCAGCATTTT	CASSLEWTRNQPQHF	TRBV7-2	-	15	TRBJ1-5	-
TGTGCCAGCAGTTGGACTACCAGGAGCGAGCAGTTCTTC	CASSWTTRSEQFF	TRBV27	-	13	TRBJ2-1	few
TGCAGCGCTCAGGGTTGGGGGGCGAACAGTGAGCAGTTCTTC	CSAQGWGANSEQFF	TRBV29-1	-	14	TRBJ2-1	-
TGTGCCAGCAGCCCCGACGACAGGACCTCCGGTTACAATGAGCAGTTCTTC	CASSPDDRTSGYNEQFF	TRBV7-8	-	17	TRBJ2-1	-
TGTGCCAGCAGCTTACCAACAGGGAATGAGCAGTTCTTC	CASSLPTGNEQFF	TRBV7-9	-	13	TRBJ2-1	few
TGTGCCAGCAGCCAAGAACGGGGGTATGGCTACACCTTC	CASSQERGYGYTF	TRBV4-3	-	13	TRBJ1-2	few
TGCGCCAGCAGCCAAGATGGAACAGATGGACAGGGGATCCATGGCTACACCTTC	CASSQDGTDGQGIHGYTF	TRBV4-3	TRBD1	18	TRBJ1-2	-
TGTGCCAGCAGCCCTTCAACAAGGGGGCGCATCGAGCAGTACTTC	CASSPSTRGRIEQYF	TRBV6-2/TRBV6-3	TRBD1	15	TRBJ2-7	few
TGCGCCAGCAGCTTGGCCGGGACTAGCAGCCAAGAGACCCAGTTCTTC	CASSLAGTSSQETQFF	TRBV5-1	TRBD2	16	TRBJ2-1	-
TGTGCCAGCAGCTTATCGTCCCCCACCACAGATACGCAGTATTTT	CASSLSSPTTDTQYF	TRBV11-2	-	15	TRBJ2-3	many
TGCGCCAGCAGCCAAGAATCACAGGGGGCAACCGGGGAGCTGTTTTTT	CASSQESQGATGELFF	TRBV4-3	TRBD1	16	TRBJ2-2	once
TGTGCCAGCAGCTTAGGCAGGGGATTAGGCGAGCAGTACTTC	CASSLGRGLGEQYF	TRBV11-2	-	14	TRBJ2-7	few
TGTGCCAGCAGCCGGGTTATCTCTGGGGCCAACGTCCTGACTTTC	CASSRVISGANVLTF	TRBV3-1	-	15	TRBJ2-6	-